Included here is one T cell receptor beta chain sequence, with context. The sample belongs to a study of blood T cell repertoires in COVID-19. As for the study in general: COVID-19 samples from acute and convalescent phases originated in the United States, Italy and Spain.

CDR3 length: 14 residues. Germline V gives CDR1 LNHDA, CDR2 SQIVND (reference sequence). Trimming removed 7 bases from V and 4 bases from J, with 13 bases in between. Per the original methods: Cell counts per sample came from amplifying reference gene primers. Only in-frame clones appear in the TCRdb table, and some are missing; sequencing was by immunoSEQ multiplex PCR. That table supplies the V and J calls and clone size; D and trimming were determined from the DNA. The data hold around 120,000 clones, with about 78% observed a single time. The gene calls are TRBV19 and TRBJ2-2, with D uncertain. The sample was peripheral blood. This TCR derives from a man in his 70s with acute or convalescent COVID-19. Written as DNA, the CDR3 is TGTGCCAGTACCCCTCTAAGCGTCACCGGGGAGCTGTTTTTT. It codes for CASTPLSVTGELFF.